This is a list of T cell receptor beta chains from one sample in a study of blood T cell repertoires in COVID-19. This table comes from immunoSEQ multiplex PCR, and its TCRdb copy is limited to in-frame clones, with some not included. The sample holds 95,000 to 110,000 clones, 91% seen once. Sequencing was carried out using peripheral blood. The source of these receptors is a human donor in a cohort sampled during active COVID-19. Each CDR3 is given with its conserved first and last residue. The order of the fields is clone size, J gene, D gene, V gene, CDR3 protein, CDR3 DNA. D genes are given only for firm matches. Clone size is not always given. Where it is, it says once, few, many or a class for expanded clones.

size: .; J: TRBJ2-7; D: .; V: TRBV6-2/TRBV6-3; CDR3: CASSWGIEQYF; DNA: TGTGCCAGCAGTTGGGGCATCGAGCAGTACTTC
size: .; J: TRBJ1-6; D: .; V: TRBV28; CDR3: CASSSTQSKDSIAPLHF; DNA: TGTGCCAGCAGTTCAACCCAATCGAAGGACAGCATCGCACCCCTCCACTTT
size: .; J: TRBJ1-1; D: .; V: TRBV18; CDR3: CASSPTLGGTRNTEAFF; DNA: TGTGCCAGCTCACCCACCTTGGGGGGAACGAGGAACACTGAAGCTTTCTTT
size: once; J: TRBJ2-2; D: .; V: TRBV11-3; CDR3: CASSLGTRQNTGELFF; DNA: TGTGCCAGCAGCTTAGGCACACGCCAGAACACCGGGGAGCTGTTTTTT
size: .; J: TRBJ1-5; D: .; V: TRBV19; CDR3: CASSIDLRTGDLPQHF; DNA: TGTGCCAGTAGTATAGACCTCAGGACCGGGGATTTGCCCCAGCATTTT
size: .; J: TRBJ1-5; D: TRBD1; V: TRBV5-5; CDR3: CASSLWDSDQPQHF; DNA: TGTGCCAGCAGCTTGTGGGACAGCGACCAGCCCCAGCATTTT
size: .; J: TRBJ2-3; D: .; V: TRBV10-1; CDR3: CASIRLEFADTQYF; DNA: TGCGCCAGCATCAGACTAGAGTTCGCAGATACGCAGTATTTT
size: .; J: TRBJ2-1; D: TRBD2; V: TRBV9; CDR3: CASTSGGAPYNEQFF; DNA: TGTGCCAGCACCTCGGGAGGGGCCCCCTACAATGAGCAGTTCTTC
size: .; J: TRBJ1-3; D: TRBD1; V: TRBV18; CDR3: CASSPGTGAGNTIYF; DNA: TGTGCCAGCTCACCGGGGACAGGGGCTGGAAACACCATATATTTT
size: .; J: TRBJ2-1; D: .; V: TRBV4-3; CDR3: CASSQDLLSAYNEQFF; DNA: TGCGCCAGCAGCCAAGATTTACTGTCCGCGTACAATGAGCAGTTCTTC
size: .; J: TRBJ2-5; D: .; V: TRBV27; CDR3: CASRMIPGQETQYF; DNA: TGTGCCAGCAGGATGATTCCGGGTCAAGAGACCCAGTACTTC
size: .; J: TRBJ1-6; D: .; V: TRBV19; CDR3: CASSIGGSPLHF; DNA: TGTGCCAGTAGTATAGGGGGCTCACCCCTCCACTTT
size: .; J: TRBJ1-6; D: .; V: TRBV9; CDR3: CASSVVETANSPLHF; DNA: TGTGCCAGCAGCGTAGTGGAGACAGCAAATTCACCCCTCCACTTT
size: .; J: TRBJ1-2; D: TRBD1; V: TRBV4-3; CDR3: CASSQGQGLGGYTF; DNA: TGCGCCAGCAGCCAGGGACAGGGCCTCGGGGGCTACACCTTC
size: .; J: TRBJ1-1; D: .; V: TRBV20-1; CDR3: CSASPGIEAFF; DNA: TGCAGTGCTAGTCCAGGGATAGAGGCTTTCTTT
size: once; J: TRBJ1-1; D: TRBD1; V: TRBV28; CDR3: CASSGRTGNTEAFF; DNA: TGTGCCAGCAGTGGCCGGACAGGGAACACTGAAGCTTTCTTT
size: .; J: TRBJ1-6; D: .; V: TRBV11-2; CDR3: CASSRGAAYNSPLHF; DNA: TGTGCCAGCAGCCGGGGGGCGGCCTATAATTCACCCCTCCACTTT
size: .; J: TRBJ2-1; D: .; V: TRBV6-5; CDR3: CASSYSTGGGYNEQFF; DNA: TGTGCCAGCAGTTACTCTACAGGGGGGGGCTACAATGAGCAGTTCTTC
size: .; J: TRBJ2-1; D: TRBD2; V: TRBV28; CDR3: CASSARLAGVDEQFF; DNA: TGTGCCAGCAGTGCCCGACTAGCGGGAGTGGATGAGCAGTTCTTC
size: .; J: TRBJ1-2; D: .; V: TRBV7-2; CDR3: CASSSTVRGRNGYTF; DNA: TGTGCCAGCAGCTCCACGGTGCGGGGAAGGAATGGCTACACCTTC
size: .; J: TRBJ2-1; D: TRBD2; V: TRBV6-5; CDR3: CASGRASGEQFF; DNA: TGTGCCAGCGGGAGGGCCTCGGGAGAGCAGTTCTTC
size: .; J: TRBJ2-7; D: TRBD1; V: TRBV15; CDR3: CATSRPGTGKGEQYF; DNA: TGTGCCACCAGTAGACCCGGGACAGGGAAGGGCGAGCAGTACTTC
size: few; J: TRBJ2-7; D: TRBD1; V: TRBV9; CDR3: CASSVTGGASYEQYF; DNA: TGTGCCAGCAGCGTCACAGGGGGCGCATCCTACGAGCAGTACTTC